The subject of this entry is one T cell receptor (beta chain). What it binds is unknown. Lymphocytes from graft epithelium and lamina propria were isolated. The assay was immunoSEQ multiplex PCR, and TCRdb's table has in-frame clones only and misses some. The table lists 10,000 or so clones, around three quarters of them singletons, with around 4.5% in the top ten. These data originate in a study of graft-versus-host responses after intestinal transplantation. Overall study: The study gave all recipients anti-thymocyte globulin induction, then tacrolimus and steroids for about 3 years. Study-level results: Early post-transplant HvG declines were associated with peak circulating GvH clone levels.

Trimming left V 5 bases short and J 11 bases short, with 14 bases between. The CDR3 has 12 residues. The germline CDR1 and CDR2 sequences are SGHTA and FQGNSA. The rearrangement uses TRBV7-2 and TRBJ2-3; D is perhaps TRBD2 (5 bases). The clonotype was recovered from a human patient who received an intestinal transplant, so some T cells may come from the graft donor. The sample consisted of ileum tissue, taken 142 days after intestinal transplantation. The CDR3 protein is CASSPPGRGQYF. The CDR3 coding sequence is TGTGCCAGCAGCCCCCCCGGCCGGGGGCAGTATTTT.